The 21 T cell receptor beta chains reported below all come from one sample, sequenced in a study of T cells after yellow fever vaccination. In TCRdb, the 5' RACE reads were re-called with MiXCR into one record per CDR3 protein. The table lists about 340,000 distinct CDR3 sequences, around 12% of them singletons. Sample: CD4+ T cells sorted from PBMCs, taken 15 days after the yellow fever booster vaccination. Receptor source: a man younger than 30 who received the YFV17D yellow fever vaccine.

The chain uses TRBV6-5 and TRBJ2-2, with D unresolved. The CDR3 loop spans 13 amino acids. CDR1 is MNHEY, CDR2 SVGAGI, per germline. Trimming took 8 bases from V and 8 from J, leaving 15 bases between them. CDR3 in amino acids: CASCFNFGGELFF. The CDR3 DNA sequence: TGTGCCAGCTGTTTTAATTTTGGAGGGGAGCTGTTTTTT.

This clonotype was found a few times. The chain couples TRBV6-2 or TRBV6-3 to TRBJ2-7; 8 bases match TRBD1. Germline V CDR1 and CDR2: MNHEY, SVGEGT. CDR3 length: 14 amino acids. Trimming at V came to 6 bases and at J to 3 bases, leaving 7 bases not matched to a gene. CDR3 DNA sequence: TGTGCCAGCAGCTCCCAGGGGGCCGGCTACGAGCAGTACTTC. Its translation is CASSSQGAGYEQYF.

This clonotype was detected many times. The CDR3 nucleotides read TGTGCCAGCAGCTTATCTAGCGGGGGGGCCTGGGTCGAGACCCAGTACTTC. It translates to CASSLSSGGAWVETQYF. V usage is TRBV7-7 and J usage is TRBJ2-5, with 12 bases identical to TRBD2. V trimming: 2 bases; J trimming: 5 bases; junction bases outside the gene matches: 9. CDR1 and CDR2 (germline): SSHAT, FNYEAQ (reference sequence). This CDR3 region has 17 residues.

The rearrangement joins TRBV20-1 to TRBJ2-2; the D gene is possibly TRBD1 (6 bases). This CDR3 comprises 14 residues. Germline CDR1 DFQATT, CDR2 SNEGSKA (reference sequence). Trimming pared 6 bases from V and 0 bases from J, leaving 11 bases between. CDR3 in DNA: TGCAGTGCCATGAAGGGGGCGAACACCGGGGAGCTGTTTTTT. Its protein product is CSAMKGANTGELFF.

The chain combines TRBV20-1 with TRBJ1-5, with D tentatively TRBD1 (5 bases). V lost 6 bases, J lost 2 bases, and 17 bases lay in between. Germline CDR1 DFQATT, CDR2 SNEGSKA (reference sequence). The CDR3 loop spans 15 amino acids. The CDR3 region is CSARLRGKGNQPQHF. The DNA for the CDR3 is TGCAGTGCCCGCCTGAGGGGAAAGGGCAATCAGCCCCAGCATTTT.

The CDR3 nucleotides read TGTGCCAGCAGTTGGGATCTTTTAGCTTTCTTT. Its translation: CASSWDLLAFF. The chain has TRBV6-6 and TRBJ1-1, with D hard to call. The ends were cut back, 4 bases at V and 10 bases at J, with 10 bases in the middle. This CDR3 spans 11 amino acids. In germline, CDR1 is MNHNY, CDR2 SVGAGI (reference sequence).

The chain carries TRBV6-1 and TRBJ2-1; 9 bases align to TRBD2. Trimming removed 6 bases from V and 7 bases from J; junction bases left unmatched: 16. The CDR3 runs to 17 residues. CDR1 is MNHNS and CDR2 is SASEGT in the germline V gene. CDR3 sequence reads: CASSYSGRGGLVNEQFF. The CDR3, as DNA: TGTGCCAGCAGCTATAGCGGGCGGGGGGGCCTTGTAAATGAGCAGTTCTTC.

This clonotype was seen more than once but under ten times. V usage is TRBV2 and J usage is TRBJ2-5, with 9 nucleotides matching TRBD2. This CDR3 contains 15 residues. V dropped 11 bases and J dropped 1; count of bases not matched to a gene: 11. Germline CDR1 is SNHLY and CDR2 is FYNNEI. In nucleotides, the CDR3 is TGTGCCGTACAAGGGCTAGCGGGGCCCCAAGAGACCCAGTACTTC. It codes for CAVQGLAGPQETQYF.

J is TRBJ2-1 and V is TRBV30; TRBD1 matches at 9 bases. CDR3 length equals 11 residues. Germline CDR1 and CDR2: GTSNPN and SVGIG (reference sequence). Trimming removed 4 bases from V and 16 bases from J; junction bases left unmatched: 8. As DNA, the CDR3 is TGTGCCTGGACCAGACAGGGGGAGGGATTCTTC. Encoded protein: CAWTRQGEGFF.

The chain recombines TRBV12-3 or TRBV12-4 with TRBJ1-2; D is ambiguous. Trimming removed 3 bases from V and 6 bases from J, with 14 bases in between. This CDR3 has 14 residues. CDR3 DNA sequence: TGTGCCAGCAGTTTGGTGCCTATATGGAATGGCTACACCTTC. Amino acids: CASSLVPIWNGYTF.

This chain links TRBV7-2 with TRBJ1-1; D uncertain. There are 13 residues in the CDR3. Trimming removed 5 bases at V and 4 bases at J, with 11 bases between. The V gene's germline CDR1 is SGHTA and CDR2 FQGNSA. The CDR3 DNA reads as TGTGCCAGCAGCCTACGATCGAGCACTGAAGCTTTCTTT. It yields the protein CASSLRSSTEAFF.

This clonotype was detected a few times. The chain links TRBV5-6 to TRBJ2-5; D may be TRBD2 (5 bases). This CDR3 has 15 residues. Per germline, CDR1 SGHDT and CDR2 YYEEEE. With 4 bases removed from V and 3 bases from J, the gap between germline ends came to 16 bases. The chain's CDR3 is CASSRGASPEETQYF. For the CDR3, the DNA is TGTGCCAGCAGCCGGGGAGCATCCCCCGAAGAGACCCAGTACTTC.

This clonotype turned up a few times. V is TRBV4-2 and J is TRBJ1-1, with 7 bases that match TRBD1. After removal of 4 bases from V and 1 base from J, the junction contained 12 bases not matched to a gene. The CDR3 extends over 17 amino acids. CDR1 is LGHNA and CDR2 is YNFKEQ in the germline V gene. The CDR3 sequence: CASSRSSTGTENTEAFF. The CDR3 DNA is TGTGCCAGCAGCCGATCCTCAACCGGGACAGAGAACACTGAAGCTTTCTTT.

The chain combines TRBV23-1 with TRBJ2-6; no firm D call. TRBV23-1 is an open reading frame, and its role is uncertain. The V end lost 0 bases, the J end lost 0 bases, and 6 bases lay between the germline ends. The CDR3 covers 16 residues. CDR3 region: CASSQSTRSGANVLTF. The DNA for the CDR3 is TGCGCCAGCAGTCAATCGACACGCTCTGGGGCCAACGTCCTGACTTTC.

The V call is TRBV15, the J call TRBJ2-5; D is possibly TRBD1 (5 bases). The germline V gene encodes CDR1 LNHNV and CDR2 YYDKDF (reference sequence). This CDR3 is built from 15 residues. V gave up 0 bases and J gave up 5 bases, with 13 bases separating them. This CDR3 reads CATSRDQGPGETQYF. The CDR3 DNA follows: TGTGCCACCAGCAGAGATCAGGGCCCTGGGGAGACCCAGTACTTC.

The gene calls are TRBV4-2 and TRBJ1-5; 9 bases agree with TRBD1. The CDR3 loop spans 15 amino acids. Trimming took 0 bases from V and 7 from J; bases not matched to a gene: 4. CDR1 LGHNA and CDR2 YNFKEQ come from the germline V gene. In DNA, the CDR3 is TGTGCCAGCAGCCAAGATGGGACAGGGCTCCAGCCCCAGCATTTT. Translated, it gives CASSQDGTGLQPQHF.

The chain links TRBV6-2 or TRBV6-3 to TRBJ1-5; no clear D. CDR3 length equals 13 residues. V shed 7 bases and J shed 7 bases, with 14 bases lying between them. The V gene's germline CDR1 is MNHEY and CDR2 SVGEGT. CDR3 in amino acids: CASTPVAGQPQHF. In DNA form, the CDR3 reads TGTGCCAGCACCCCAGTTGCCGGGCAGCCCCAGCATTTT.

This clonotype occurred a few times. This rearrangement joins TRBV23-1 to TRBJ1-6; D is undetermined. TRBV23-1 is an ORF, with its function uncertain. The V and J ends lost 2 bases and 2 bases respectively, with 10 bases between them. The CDR3 is made up of 16 amino acids. CDR3 sequence reads: CASSQPRCPYNSPLHF. Written as DNA, the CDR3 is TGCGCCAGCAGTCAACCCCGATGTCCCTATAATTCACCCCTCCACTTT.

The V and J genes are TRBV6-2 or TRBV6-3 and TRBJ2-3, with unresolved D. This CDR3 is 15 amino acids long. The V gene lost 6 bases and the J gene lost 2 bases, with 15 bases spanning the gap. Germline CDR1 and CDR2: MNHEY and SVGEGT. The CDR3 reads CASSPGPTPTDTQYF. The DNA for the CDR3 is TGTGCCAGCAGCCCCGGACCCACCCCCACAGATACGCAGTATTTT.

This clonotype was counted a few times. V usage is TRBV14 and J usage is TRBJ2-1, with D uncertain. Germline V CDR1 and CDR2: SGHDN, FVKESK. Trimming removed 0 bases at V and 6 bases at J, with 6 bases between. The CDR3 length is 13 residues. The CDR3 DNA sequence: TGTGCCAGCAGCCAAGATTTCCTCAATGAGCAGTTCTTC. Translated, it gives CASSQDFLNEQFF.

This clonotype came up many times. The V gene is TRBV7-2, the J gene TRBJ1-6, with TRBD1 identical over 11 bases. CDR1 SGHTA and CDR2 FQGNSA come from the germline V gene. Germline trimming cut 2 bases from V and 6 bases from J; bases unmatched to any gene: 3. This CDR3 contains 16 residues. The CDR3 sequence is CASSLNGQGANSPLHF. The CDR3 region has the DNA TGTGCCAGCAGCTTAAATGGACAGGGGGCTAATTCACCCCTCCACTTT.